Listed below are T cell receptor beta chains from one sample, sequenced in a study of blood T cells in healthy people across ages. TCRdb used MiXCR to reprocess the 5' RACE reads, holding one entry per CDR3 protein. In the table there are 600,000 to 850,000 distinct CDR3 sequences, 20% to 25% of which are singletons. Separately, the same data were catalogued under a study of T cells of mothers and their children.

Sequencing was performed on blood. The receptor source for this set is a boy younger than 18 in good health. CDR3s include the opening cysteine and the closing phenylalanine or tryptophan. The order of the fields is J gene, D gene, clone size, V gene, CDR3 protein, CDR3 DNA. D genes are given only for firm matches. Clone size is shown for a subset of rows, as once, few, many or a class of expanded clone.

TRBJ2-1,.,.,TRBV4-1,CASSQDLGASASYNEQFF,TGCGCCAGCAGCCAAGACTTAGGGGCTAGCGCGTCCTACAATGAGCAGTTCTTC
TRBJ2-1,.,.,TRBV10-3,CAISPPDREQFF,TGTGCCATCAGCCCCCCAGACAGGGAGCAGTTCTTC
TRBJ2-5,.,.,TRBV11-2,CASRPRAEETQYF,TGTGCCAGCAGGCCCCGTGCCGAAGAGACCCAGTACTTC
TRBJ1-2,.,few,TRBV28,CASSPRTVYGYTF,TGTGCCAGCAGTCCCCGGACGGTCTATGGCTACACCTTC
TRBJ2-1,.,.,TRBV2,CASRGAPNEQFF,TGTGCCAGCAGAGGGGCACCCAATGAGCAGTTCTTC
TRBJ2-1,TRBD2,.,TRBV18,CASSPRTRTSGTNNEQFF,TGTGCCAGCTCACCACGAACGAGGACTAGCGGGACAAACAATGAGCAGTTCTTC
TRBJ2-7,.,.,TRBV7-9,CAGSLARGNEQYF,TGTGCCGGCAGCTTAGCGCGAGGCAACGAGCAGTACTTC
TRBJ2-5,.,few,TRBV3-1,CASSQNFEGKQYF,TGTGCCAGCAGCCAAAATTTTGAGGGAAAGCAGTACTTC
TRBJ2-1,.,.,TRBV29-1,CSVRGSSYNEQFF,TGCAGCGTTCGAGGCAGCTCCTACAATGAGCAGTTCTTC
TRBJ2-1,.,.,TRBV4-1,CASSQVPSPLSSYNEQFF,TGCGCCAGCAGCCAGGTTCCCTCTCCGCTAAGCTCCTACAATGAGCAGTTCTTC
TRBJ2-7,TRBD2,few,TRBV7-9,CASSSPGTSGYEQYF,TGTGCCAGCAGCTCCCCCGGGACTAGCGGCTACGAGCAGTACTTC
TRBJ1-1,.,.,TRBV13,CASSLFGRDTEAFF,TGTGCCAGCAGCTTATTTGGCAGGGACACTGAAGCTTTCTTT
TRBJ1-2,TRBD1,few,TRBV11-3,CASSLDRRGYTF,TGTGCCAGCAGCTTGGACAGGCGGGGCTACACCTTC
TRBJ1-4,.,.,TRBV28,CASSPSDGINEKLFF,TGTGCCAGCAGTCCGTCGGACGGAATTAATGAAAAACTGTTTTTT
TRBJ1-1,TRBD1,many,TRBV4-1,CASSPRTGMNTEAFF,TGCGCCAGCAGCCCCCGGACAGGGATGAACACTGAAGCTTTCTTT
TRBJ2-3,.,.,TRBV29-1,CSVEGRDGWESDTQYF,TGCAGCGTTGAAGGGAGGGATGGTTGGGAATCCGATACGCAGTATTTT
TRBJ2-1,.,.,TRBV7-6,CASSSGGDSYNEQFF,TGTGCCAGCAGCTCCGGAGGGGACTCATACAATGAGCAGTTCTTC